One and the same sample provided the 20 T cell receptor beta chains below, sequenced in a study of OX40 agonist ivuxolimab in advanced cancers. Method: immunoSEQ multiplex PCR; TCRdb's copy keeps in-frame clones and lacks some. This sample has more than 100,000 clones, with more than 80% found just once. This sample comprised CD4+ or CD8+ T cells sorted from blood, obtained in a trial of the OX40 agonist ivuxolimab. The source is an adult with an advanced solid tumor such as melanoma, head and neck, liver or kidney cancer.

J is TRBJ1-5 and V is TRBV10-1; tentative D call: TRBD1 (5 bases). This CDR3 is built from 15 residues. Germline lookup yields CDR1 WNHNN and CDR2 SYGVQD (reference sequence). Trimming shortened V by 6 bases and J by 7 bases, and 19 bases separated the two germline ends. The CDR3 reads CASRKGRDVEQPQHF. The CDR3 region has the DNA TGCGCCAGCAGGAAAGGACGGGACGTGGAACAGCCCCAGCATTTT.

J is TRBJ2-7 and V is TRBV21-1. TRBV21-1 is a pseudogene locus. CDR3 size: 12 residues. CDR3 amino acids: CARRDGFYEQYF. DNA of the CDR3: TGTGCTCGCCGGGACGGTTTCTACGAGCAGTACTTC.

In regard to this clone: The sample holds other DNA sequences that translate to the same CDR3. The chain is built from TRBV6-6 and TRBJ1-5; no firm D call. The germline V and J ends were trimmed by 7 bases and 1 base, with 5 bases remaining between them. The CDR3 covers 12 residues. The V gene's germline CDR1 is MNHNY and CDR2 SVGAGI (reference sequence). This CDR3 reads CASTLSNQPQHF. Written as DNA, the CDR3 is TGTGCCAGCACCCTGAGCAATCAGCCCCAGCATTTT.

This chain joins TRBV6-6 and TRBJ1-2; a possible D gene is TRBD1 (5 bases). This CDR3 has 14 amino acids. Germline V lookup: CDR1 MNHNY, CDR2 SVGAGI (reference sequence). The V end was cut by 4 bases, the J end by 3 bases, with 12 bases between. The CDR3 DNA follows: TGTGCCAGCAGTTCATCGTCGGGGGACTATGGCTACACCTTC. This gives the protein CASSSSSGDYGYTF.

A note on this clone: Other DNA variants within this sample encode the same CDR3. The genes are TRBV19 and TRBJ1-5; a weak D match, TRBD1 (5 bases). Per germline, CDR1 LNHDA and CDR2 SQIVND (reference sequence). This CDR3 has 15 residues. Trimming shortened V by 0 bases and J by 3 bases, and 9 bases separated the two germline ends. DNA for the CDR3: TGTGCCAGTAGTATAGACAGGGAGCCCAATCAGCCCCAGCATTTT. The encoded protein is CASSIDREPNQPQHF.

The chain uses TRBV11-2 and TRBJ1-3; a weak D match, TRBD1 (5 bases). Germline V gives CDR1 SGHAT, CDR2 FQNNGV. V was trimmed by 3 bases and J by 4 bases, leaving 16 bases between them. CDR3 length equals 16 residues. This chain's CDR3 is CASSFQGISSGNTIYF. The DNA for the CDR3 is TGTGCCAGCAGCTTCCAGGGTATTTCGAGCGGAAACACCATATATTTT.

The chain combines TRBV5-8 with TRBJ1-2; D perhaps matches TRBD1 (5 bases). The V gene's germline CDR1 is SGHTS and CDR2 YDEGEE. Trimming took 5 bases from V and 4 from J, leaving 12 bases between them. The CDR3 loop spans 13 amino acids. CDR3 bases: TGTGCCAGCAGTCGACAGTCCGCCTATGGCTACACCTTC. Encoded protein: CASSRQSAYGYTF.

The J gene is TRBJ2-1, the V gene TRBV4-2, with TRBD2 identical over 10 bases. Per the germline V gene, CDR1 is LGHNA and CDR2 is YNFKEQ. The CDR3 contains 17 residues. The V gene end was trimmed by 0 bases and the J gene end by 7 bases; junction bases not matched to a gene: 9. The CDR3 sequence: CASSQELAGPPPNEQFF. CDR3 nucleotides: TGTGCCAGCAGCCAAGAACTAGCGGGACCCCCTCCTAATGAGCAGTTCTTC.

The chain joins TRBV28 to TRBJ1-5; no clear D gene. This CDR3 has 14 amino acids. V was shortened by 2 bases and J by 7 bases, with 12 bases between the two germline ends. Germline V lookup: CDR1 MDHEN, CDR2 SYDVKM. CDR3 bases: TGTGCCAGCAGTTTAACGACATCGTGGCAGCCCCAGCATTTT. It encodes CASSLTTSWQPQHF.

V and J are TRBV7-2 and TRBJ2-1, with 7 positions matching TRBD2. V lost 3 bases, J lost 7 bases, and 12 bases stayed unmatched. This CDR3 is built from 16 residues. Germline lookup yields CDR1 SGHTA and CDR2 FQGNSA. CDR3 in DNA: TGTGCCAGCAGCTTGGCGGGGGTAACAAGAGGGAATGAGCAGTTCTTC. Encoded protein: CASSLAGVTRGNEQFF.

J is TRBJ2-5 and V is TRBV9; D may be TRBD2 (6 bases). The germline V gene has CDR1 SGDLS and CDR2 YYNGEE. The CDR3 covers 16 residues. The V end lost 0 bases, the J end lost 2 bases, and 14 bases lay between the germline ends. Here the CDR3 reads CASSVGDPSDQETQYF. DNA for the CDR3: TGTGCCAGCAGCGTAGGGGATCCTAGCGATCAAGAGACCCAGTACTTC.

The gene calls are TRBV5-1 and TRBJ2-7, with 7 bases fitting TRBD2. The CDR3 consists of 15 residues. Per the germline V gene, CDR1 is SGHRS and CDR2 is YFSETQ. Trimming cost V 4 bases and J 7 bases; bases outside gene matches: 14. DNA of the CDR3: TGCGCCAGCAGCCAAGAGCGGGGTGATGGGGGGGAGCAGTACTTC. This encodes CASSQERGDGGEQYF.

The V call is TRBV6-5, the J call TRBJ1-5, with TRBD1 matching over 7 bases. This CDR3 is 14 amino acids long. Germline lookup yields CDR1 MNHEY and CDR2 SVGAGI. The junction had 4 bases not matched to a gene; V was cut back by 2 bases and J by 6 bases. CDR3: CASSYTQGGQPQHF. CDR3 DNA sequence: TGTGCCAGCAGTTACACGCAGGGGGGTCAGCCCCAGCATTTT.

The chain couples TRBV5-1 to TRBJ2-7, with 8 bases lining up with TRBD1. Per germline, CDR1 SGHRS and CDR2 YFSETQ. V was pared by 0 bases and J by 6 bases, with 5 bases of the junction left unmatched. The CDR3 spans 14 residues. The CDR3 here is CASSLAQGAAEQYF. The CDR3 DNA follows: TGCGCCAGCAGCTTGGCGCAGGGGGCTGCCGAGCAGTACTTC.

The V and J genes are TRBV27 and TRBJ2-2; 8 bases fit TRBD1. V shed 7 bases and J 3 bases; nucleotides not matched to a gene: 7. The V gene's germline CDR1 is MNHEY and CDR2 SMNVEV (reference sequence). The CDR3 sequence is 15 residues long. In nucleotides, the CDR3 is TGTGCCAGCAAAGCCGGACAGGGATACACCGGGGAGCTGTTTTTT. Protein: CASKAGQGYTGELFF.

The chain joins TRBV5-1 to TRBJ2-2; D not resolved. The V end lost 2 bases, the J end lost 3 bases, and 17 bases lay between the germline ends. Germline V gene data show CDR1 as SGHRS and CDR2 as YFSETQ. The CDR3 runs 17 residues. CDR3 sequence reads: CASSLLGGSAYTGELFF. In DNA form, the CDR3 reads TGCGCCAGCAGCTTACTTGGCGGTTCAGCCTACACCGGGGAGCTGTTTTTT.

This sequence joins TRBV28 and TRBJ2-1; D might be TRBD1 or TRBD2, each matching 6 bases. The CDR3 is 14 residues long. V lost 6 bases and J 5 bases, leaving 14 bases between the germline ends. Germline V gene sequence: CDR1 MDHEN, CDR2 SYDVKM. CDR3 loop: CASSKGGTDNEQFF. CDR3 nucleotide sequence: TGTGCCAGCAGCAAAGGGGGGACTGACAATGAGCAGTTCTTC.

Only one count was recorded for this clone. The genes are TRBV30 and TRBJ1-1, with TRBD1 matching 7 bases. The V gene end was trimmed by 5 bases and the J gene end by 0 bases; junction bases not matched to a gene: 6. This CDR3 has 14 residues. The V gene's germline CDR1 is GTSNPN and CDR2 SVGIG (reference sequence). CDR3 nucleotides: TGTGCCTGGGACCTGGGACAGCTGAACACTGAAGCTTTCTTT. Its protein is CAWDLGQLNTEAFF.

This clone was detected once. The CDR3 region is CASSFAGGYTF. In nucleotides, the CDR3 is TGTGCCAGCAGTTTTGCCGGTGGCTACACCTTC. The chain carries TRBV6-5 and TRBJ1-2, with unresolved D. The CDR3 runs to 11 residues. Deletions cut 4 bases from V and 7 bases from J, with 7 bases between. The germline V gene encodes CDR1 MNHEY and CDR2 SVGAGI.

In its sample, this clone was seen once. The chain uses TRBV19 and TRBJ2-1, with 8 bases that match TRBD2. Trimming at V came to 3 bases and at J to 8 bases, leaving 9 bases not matched to a gene. The CDR3 is 15 amino acids. In germline, CDR1 is LNHDA, CDR2 SQIVND (reference sequence). The CDR3 bases are TGTGCCAGTAGTATCCGGGGGGGCATTGCTTATGAGCAGTTCTTC. Translation: CASSIRGGIAYEQFF.